This T cell receptor beta chain was profiled in a study of OX40 agonist ivuxolimab in advanced cancers. This clone came up once. TCRdb's table, derived via immunoSEQ multiplex PCR, lists solely in-frame clones and lacks some. The sample includes 30,000 or so clones, around four fifths of them seen just once. There are 14 residues in the CDR3. V lost 3 bases to trimming and J lost 9 bases, with 18 bases between them. Germline V gene sequence: CDR1 LNHDA, CDR2 SQIVND (reference sequence). The material was CD4+ or CD8+ T cells sorted from blood, obtained in a trial of the OX40 agonist ivuxolimab. The gene calls are TRBV19 and TRBJ2-7; no clear D. The origin of this receptor is an adult with an advanced solid tumor such as melanoma, head and neck, liver or kidney cancer. The CDR3 reads CASSIGSFLGWQYF. The CDR3 DNA follows: TGTGCCAGTAGTATTGGGTCCTTCTTGGGATGGCAGTACTTC.